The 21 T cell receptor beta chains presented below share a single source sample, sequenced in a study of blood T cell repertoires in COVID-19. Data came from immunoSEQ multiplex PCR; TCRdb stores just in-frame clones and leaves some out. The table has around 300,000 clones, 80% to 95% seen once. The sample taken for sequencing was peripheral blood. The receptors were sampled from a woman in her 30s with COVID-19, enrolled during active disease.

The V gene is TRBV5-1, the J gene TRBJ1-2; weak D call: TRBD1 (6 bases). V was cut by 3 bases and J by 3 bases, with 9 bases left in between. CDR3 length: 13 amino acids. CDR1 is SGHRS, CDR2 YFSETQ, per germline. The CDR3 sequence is CASSSQGDYGYTF. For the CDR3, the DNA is TGCGCCAGCAGCTCACAGGGTGACTATGGCTACACCTTC. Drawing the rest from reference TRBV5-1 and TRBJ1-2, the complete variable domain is KAGVTQTPRYLIKTRGQQVTLSCSPISGHRSVSWYQQTPGQGLQFLFEYFSETQRNKGNFPGRFSGRQFSNSRSEMNVSTLELGDSALYLCASSSQGDYGYTFGSGTRLTVV.

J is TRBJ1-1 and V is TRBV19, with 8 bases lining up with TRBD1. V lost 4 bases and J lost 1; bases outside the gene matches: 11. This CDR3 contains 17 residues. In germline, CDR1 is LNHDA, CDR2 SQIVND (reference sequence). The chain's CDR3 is CASSRRTGSTSNTEAFF. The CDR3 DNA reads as TGTGCCAGTAGTAGGCGGACAGGGTCAACCTCGAACACTGAAGCTTTCTTT. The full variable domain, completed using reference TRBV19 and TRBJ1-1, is DGGITQSPKYLFRKEGQNVTLSCEQNLNHDAMYWYRQDPGQGLRLIYYSQIVNDFQKGDIAEGYSVSREKKESFPLTVTSAQKNPTAFYLCASSRRTGSTSNTEAFFGQGTRLTVV.

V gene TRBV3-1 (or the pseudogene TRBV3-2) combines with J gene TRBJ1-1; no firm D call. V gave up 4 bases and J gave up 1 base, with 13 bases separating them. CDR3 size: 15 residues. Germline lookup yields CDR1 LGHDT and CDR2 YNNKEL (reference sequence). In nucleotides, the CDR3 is TGTGCCAGCAGCCCGCCCGGGGTCGCGAACACTGAAGCTTTCTTT. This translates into CASSPPGVANTEAFF.

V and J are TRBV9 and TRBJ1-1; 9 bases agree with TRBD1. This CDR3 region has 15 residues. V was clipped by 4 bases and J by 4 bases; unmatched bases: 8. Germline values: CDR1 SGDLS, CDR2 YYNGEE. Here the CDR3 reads CASSMGTGTVTEAFF. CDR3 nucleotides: TGTGCCAGCAGCATGGGGACAGGGACGGTCACTGAAGCTTTCTTT.

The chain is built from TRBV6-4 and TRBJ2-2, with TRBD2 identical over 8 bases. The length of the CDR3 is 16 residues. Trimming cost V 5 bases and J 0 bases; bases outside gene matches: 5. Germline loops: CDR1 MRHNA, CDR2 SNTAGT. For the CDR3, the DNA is TGTGCCAGCAGTCCTTCGACTAGCGCGAACACCGGGGAGCTGTTTTTT. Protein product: CASSPSTSANTGELFF.

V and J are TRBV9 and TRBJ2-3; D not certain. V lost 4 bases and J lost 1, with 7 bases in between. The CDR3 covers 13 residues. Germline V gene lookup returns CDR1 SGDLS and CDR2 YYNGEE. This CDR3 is CASSRVGTDTQYF. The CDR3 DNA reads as TGTGCCAGCAGCCGTGTAGGCACAGATACGCAGTATTTT.

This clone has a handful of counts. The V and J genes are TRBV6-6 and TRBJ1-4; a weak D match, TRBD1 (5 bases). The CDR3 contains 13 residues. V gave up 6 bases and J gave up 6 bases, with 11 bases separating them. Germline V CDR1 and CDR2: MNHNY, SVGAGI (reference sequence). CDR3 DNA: TGTGCCAGCAGAGGGATAGGGGATGAAAAACTGTTTTTT. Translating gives CASRGIGDEKLFF.

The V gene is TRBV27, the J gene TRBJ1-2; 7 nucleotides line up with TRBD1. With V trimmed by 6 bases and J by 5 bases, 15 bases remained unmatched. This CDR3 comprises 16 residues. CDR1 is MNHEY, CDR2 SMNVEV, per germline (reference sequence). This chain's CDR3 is CASSLRSATGSYGYTF. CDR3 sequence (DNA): TGTGCCAGCAGCCTACGTTCCGCGACAGGGTCTTATGGCTACACCTTC.

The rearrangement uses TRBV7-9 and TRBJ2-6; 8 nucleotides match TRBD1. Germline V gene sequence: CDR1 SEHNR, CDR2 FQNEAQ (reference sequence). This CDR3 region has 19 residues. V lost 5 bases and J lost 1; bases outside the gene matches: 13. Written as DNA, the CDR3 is TGTGCCAGCAGCCCCCTCGGTGGGACAGGCCGTTCTGGGGCCAACGTCCTGACTTTC. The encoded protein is CASSPLGGTGRSGANVLTF.

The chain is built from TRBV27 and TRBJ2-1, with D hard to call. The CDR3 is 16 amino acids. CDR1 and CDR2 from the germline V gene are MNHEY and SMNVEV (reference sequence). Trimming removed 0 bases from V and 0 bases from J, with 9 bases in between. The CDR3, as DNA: TGTGCCAGCAGTTTATCTGGGTGGAGCTCCTACAATGAGCAGTTCTTC. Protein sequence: CASSLSGWSSYNEQFF.

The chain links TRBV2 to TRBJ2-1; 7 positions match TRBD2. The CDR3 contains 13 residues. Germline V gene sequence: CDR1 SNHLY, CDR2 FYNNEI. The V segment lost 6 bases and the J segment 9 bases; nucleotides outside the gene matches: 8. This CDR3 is CASRLLAWGEQFF. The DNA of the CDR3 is TGTGCCAGCAGGTTACTAGCGTGGGGTGAGCAGTTCTTC. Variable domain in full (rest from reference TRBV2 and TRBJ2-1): EPEVTQTPSHQVTQMGQEVILRCVPISNHLYFYWYRQILGQKVEFLVSFYNNEISEKSEIFDDQFSVERPDGSNFTLKIRSTKLEDSAMYFCASRLLAWGEQFFGPGTRLTVL.

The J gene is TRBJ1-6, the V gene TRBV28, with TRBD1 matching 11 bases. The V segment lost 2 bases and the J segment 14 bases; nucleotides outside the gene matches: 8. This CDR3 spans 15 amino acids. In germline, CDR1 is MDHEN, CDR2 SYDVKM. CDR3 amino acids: CASSLPGTGGASLHF. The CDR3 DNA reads TGTGCCAGCAGTTTACCCGGGACAGGGGGTGCATCCCTCCACTTT. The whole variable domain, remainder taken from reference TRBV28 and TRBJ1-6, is DVKVTQSSRYLVKRTGEKVFLECVQDMDHENMFWYRQDPGLGLRLIYFSYDVKMKEKGDIPEGYSVSREKKERFSLILESASTNQTSMYLCASSLPGTGGASLHFGNGTRLTVT.

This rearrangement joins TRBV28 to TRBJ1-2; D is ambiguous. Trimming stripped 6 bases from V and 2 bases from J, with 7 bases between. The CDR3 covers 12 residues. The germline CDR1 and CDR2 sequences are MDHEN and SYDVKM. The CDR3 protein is CASRILNYGYTF. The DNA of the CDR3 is TGTGCCAGCAGAATCCTCAACTATGGCTACACCTTC.

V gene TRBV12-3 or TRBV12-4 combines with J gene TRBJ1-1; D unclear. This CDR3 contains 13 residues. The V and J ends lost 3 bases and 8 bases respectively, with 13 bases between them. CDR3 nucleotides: TGTGCCAGCAGTTTGCGGGAAGGCAGGGAAGCTTTCTTT. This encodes CASSLREGREAFF.

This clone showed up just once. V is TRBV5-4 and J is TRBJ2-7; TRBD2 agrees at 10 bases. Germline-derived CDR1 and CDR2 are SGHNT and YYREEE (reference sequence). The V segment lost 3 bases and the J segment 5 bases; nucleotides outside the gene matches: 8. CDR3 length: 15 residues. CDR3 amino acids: CASSYSGRRFNEQYF. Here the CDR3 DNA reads TGTGCCAGCAGCTATAGCGGGAGGCGATTCAACGAGCAGTACTTC.

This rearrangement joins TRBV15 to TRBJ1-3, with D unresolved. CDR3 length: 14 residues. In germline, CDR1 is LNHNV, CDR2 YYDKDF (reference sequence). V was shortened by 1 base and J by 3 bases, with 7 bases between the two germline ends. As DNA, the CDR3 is TGTGCCACCAGCAGAGCGTCGGGTGGAAACACCATATATTTT. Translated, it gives CATSRASGGNTIYF.

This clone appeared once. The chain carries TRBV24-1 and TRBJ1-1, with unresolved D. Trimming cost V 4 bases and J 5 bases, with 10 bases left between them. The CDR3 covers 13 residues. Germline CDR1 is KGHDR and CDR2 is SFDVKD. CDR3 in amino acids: CATSEGRRTEAFF. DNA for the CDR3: TGTGCCACCAGTGAGGGCCGACGGACTGAAGCTTTCTTT.

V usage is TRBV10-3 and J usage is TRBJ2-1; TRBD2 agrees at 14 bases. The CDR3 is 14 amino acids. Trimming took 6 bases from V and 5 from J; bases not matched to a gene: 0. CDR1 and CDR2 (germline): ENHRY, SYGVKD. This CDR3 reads CAIRGLAGDNEQFF. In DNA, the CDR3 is TGTGCCATCAGGGGACTAGCGGGAGACAATGAGCAGTTCTTC.

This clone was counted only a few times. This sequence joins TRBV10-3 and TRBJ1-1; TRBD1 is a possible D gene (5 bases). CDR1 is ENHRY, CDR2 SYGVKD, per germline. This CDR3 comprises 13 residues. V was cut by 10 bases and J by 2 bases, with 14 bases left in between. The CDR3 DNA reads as TGTGCCAGTATCCCCGACAGAAACACTGAAGCTTTCTTT. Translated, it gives CASIPDRNTEAFF.

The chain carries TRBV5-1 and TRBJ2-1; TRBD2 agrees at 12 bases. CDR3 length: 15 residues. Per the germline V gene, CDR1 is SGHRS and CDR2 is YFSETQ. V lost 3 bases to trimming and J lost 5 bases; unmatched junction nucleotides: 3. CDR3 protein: CASSSSGRADNEQFF. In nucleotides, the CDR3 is TGCGCCAGCAGCTCTAGCGGGAGGGCGGACAATGAGCAGTTCTTC.

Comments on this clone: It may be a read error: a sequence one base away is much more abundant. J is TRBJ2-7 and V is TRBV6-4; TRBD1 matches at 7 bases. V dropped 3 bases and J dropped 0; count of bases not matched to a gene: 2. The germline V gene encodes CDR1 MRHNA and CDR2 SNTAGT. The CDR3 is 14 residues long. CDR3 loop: CASSERDSSYEQYF. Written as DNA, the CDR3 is TGTGCCAGCAGTGAAAGGGACAGCTCCTACGAGCAGTACTTC.